This T cell receptor (beta chain) was sequenced for a study of T-cell reconstitution after alpha-beta-depleted transplantation in children. General study points: Once a year had passed after transplant, T-cell counts and diversity came mostly from newly produced T cells.

Preparation of the TCRbeta library used unique molecular identifiers. TCRdb re-analysed the PCR reads in MiXCR, keeping a single row per CDR3 protein. The table has about 100,000 distinct CDR3 sequences, roughly 7.2% seen once; the top ten hold around 15%. Notes on this clonotype: Its antigen remains unknown.

The CDR3 covers 15 residues. V gave up 8 bases and J gave up 4 bases, with 19 bases separating them. Germline loops: CDR1 ENHRY, CDR2 SYGVKD. The TCR originated in a boy younger than 10 with acute lymphoblastic leukemia, due to receive a stem cell transplant. The sample consisted of PBMCs, taken before TCRalphabeta/CD19-depleted stem cell transplant. This chain joins TRBV10-3 and TRBJ2-3; perhaps D is TRBD1 or TRBD2 (6 bases each). CDR3 loop: CAIGGGAVGPDTQYF. For the CDR3, the DNA is TGTGCCATCGGGGGCGGGGCGGTTGGTCCAGATACGCAGTATTTT.